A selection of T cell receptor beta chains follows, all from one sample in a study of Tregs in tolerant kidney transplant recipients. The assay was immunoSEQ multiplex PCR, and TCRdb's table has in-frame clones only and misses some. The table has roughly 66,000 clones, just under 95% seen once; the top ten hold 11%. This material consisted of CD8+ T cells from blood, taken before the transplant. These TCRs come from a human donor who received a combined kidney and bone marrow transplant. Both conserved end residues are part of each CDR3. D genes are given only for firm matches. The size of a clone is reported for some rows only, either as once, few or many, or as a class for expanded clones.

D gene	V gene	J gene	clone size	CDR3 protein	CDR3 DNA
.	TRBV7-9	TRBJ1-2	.	CASSLVGGYGYTF	TGTGCCAGCAGCTTAGTAGGCGGGTATGGCTACACCTTC
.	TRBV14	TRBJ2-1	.	CASSQRLLDNEQFF	TGTGCCAGCAGCCAGAGGTTACTAGACAATGAGCAGTTCTTC
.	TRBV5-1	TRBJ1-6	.	CASSLGQRETYSPLHF	TGCGCCAGCAGTCTTGGACAGAGAGAAACTTATTCACCCCTCCACTTT
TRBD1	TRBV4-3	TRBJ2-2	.	CASSQGTGGATGELFF	TGCGCCAGCAGCCAAGGGACAGGTGGGGCCACCGGGGAGCTGTTTTTT
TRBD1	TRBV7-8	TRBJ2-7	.	CASSLGQPPYEQYF	TGTGCCAGCAGCTTGGGACAGCCGCCCTACGAGCAGTACTTC
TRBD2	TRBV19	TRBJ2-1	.	CASSATSGATYNEQFF	TGTGCCAGTAGTGCAACTAGCGGGGCGACCTACAATGAGCAGTTCTTC
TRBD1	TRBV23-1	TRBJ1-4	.	CASSPRDDDRVDEKLFF	TGCGCCAGCAGCCCTCGAGACGATGACAGGGTAGATGAAAAACTGTTTTTT
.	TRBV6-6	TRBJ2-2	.	CATLAGELFF	TGTGCCACGCTAGCGGGGGAGCTGTTTTTT
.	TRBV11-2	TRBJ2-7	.	CASSLGGGQFYEQYF	TGTGCCAGCAGCTTAGGCGGGGGACAATTTTACGAGCAGTACTTC
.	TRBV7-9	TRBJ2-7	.	CASSHVSPGDEQYF	TGTGCCAGCAGCCATGTGAGTCCGGGAGACGAGCAGTACTTC
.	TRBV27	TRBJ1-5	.	CASRGGLDNQPQHF	TGTGCCAGCAGGGGTGGACTCGACAATCAGCCCCAGCATTTT
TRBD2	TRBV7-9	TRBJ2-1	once	CASSQGLAGDNEQFF	TGTGCCAGCAGTCAGGGACTAGCGGGCGACAATGAGCAGTTCTTC
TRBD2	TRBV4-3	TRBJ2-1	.	CASSQDRGERTYNEQFF	TGCGCCAGCAGCCAAGATCGGGGGGAGAGAACCTACAATGAGCAGTTCTTC
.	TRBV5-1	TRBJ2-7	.	CASSYNHEQYF	TGCGCCAGCAGCTATAACCACGAGCAGTACTTC
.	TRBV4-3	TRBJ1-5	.	CASSQEPGSNQPQHF	TGCGCCAGCAGCCAAGAACCAGGTAGCAATCAGCCCCAGCATTTT
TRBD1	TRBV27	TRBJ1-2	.	CASSLRTGGDGYTF	TGTGCCAGCAGTTTAAGGACAGGAGGTGATGGCTACACCTTC
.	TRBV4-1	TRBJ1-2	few	CASSPGTNYGYTF	TGCGCCAGCAGCCCCGGGACTAACTATGGCTACACCTTC
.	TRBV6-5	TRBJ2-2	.	CASSSGDFGTGELFF	TGTGCCAGCAGTTCAGGGGATTTTGGCACCGGGGAGCTGTTTTTT
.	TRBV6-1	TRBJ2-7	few	CASSVPSAYEQYF	TGTGCCAGCAGTGTCCCCTCAGCCTACGAGCAGTACTTC
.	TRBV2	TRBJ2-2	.	CASMHSNTGELFF	TGTGCCAGCATGCACTCGAACACCGGGGAGCTGTTTTTT
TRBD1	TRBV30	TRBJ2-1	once	CAWRGQDNTNEQFF	TGTGCCTGGAGGGGACAGGATAATACCAATGAGCAGTTCTTC
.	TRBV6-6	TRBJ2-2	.	CASSIDREDTGELFF	TGTGCCAGCAGTATTGACAGGGAGGACACCGGGGAGCTGTTTTTT
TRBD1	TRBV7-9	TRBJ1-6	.	CASSLGDRGYSPLHF	TGTGCCAGCAGCTTGGGAGACAGGGGCTATTCACCCCTCCACTTT
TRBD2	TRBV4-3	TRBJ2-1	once	CASSQDNNRGLAPNEQFF	TGCGCCAGCAGCCAAGATAACAATAGGGGACTAGCCCCCAATGAGCAGTTCTTC
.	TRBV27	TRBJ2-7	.	CASSLSMGLSSYEQYF	TGTGCCAGCAGTTTATCGATGGGACTGAGCTCCTACGAGCAGTACTTC
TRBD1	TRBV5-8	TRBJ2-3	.	CASSIGQGSTDTQYF	TGTGCCAGCAGCATTGGACAGGGGAGCACAGATACGCAGTATTTT
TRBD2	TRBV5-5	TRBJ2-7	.	CASSPLLAGVSYEQYF	TGTGCCAGCAGCCCTCTATTAGCGGGAGTCTCCTACGAGCAGTACTTC
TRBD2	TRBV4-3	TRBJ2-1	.	CASSQDLGGLAGGLNNEQFF	TGCGCCAGCAGCCAAGATCTTGGGGGACTAGCGGGGGGGCTAAACAATGAGCAGTTCTTC
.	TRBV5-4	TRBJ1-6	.	CASSSDSKGPDF	TGTGCCAGCAGCTCGGACAGTAAAGGTCCAGACTTT
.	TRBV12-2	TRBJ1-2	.	CASRLRRCYPNYGYTF	TGTGCAAGTCGCTTAAGGAGATGTTACCCTAACTATGGCTACACCTTC
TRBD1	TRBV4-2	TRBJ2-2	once	CASSPRGSGELFF	TGTGCCAGCAGCCCCAGGGGGTCCGGGGAGCTGTTTTTT
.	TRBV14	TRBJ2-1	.	CASSQDPWTVTQPSYNEQFF	TGTGCCAGCAGCCAAGACCCGTGGACTGTCACACAGCCCTCCTACAATGAGCAGTTCTTC
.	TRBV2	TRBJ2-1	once	CASSEVGARIVYNEQFF	TGTGCCAGCAGTGAAGTAGGAGCGAGAATTGTCTACAATGAGCAGTTCTTC
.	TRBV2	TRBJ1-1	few	CASTTGRRTEAFF	TGTGCCAGCACTACAGGGCGACGGACTGAAGCTTTCTTT
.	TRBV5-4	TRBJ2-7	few	CASSLASGYEQYF	TGTGCCAGCAGCTTGGCCTCAGGCTACGAGCAGTACTTC
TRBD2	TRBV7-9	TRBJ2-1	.	CASSLVGGVHNEQFF	TGTGCCAGCAGCTTAGTGGGGGGGGTCCACAATGAGCAGTTCTTC
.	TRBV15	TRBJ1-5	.	CATGARYSNQPQHF	TGTGCCACCGGGGCTCGGTATAGCAATCAGCCCCAGCATTTT
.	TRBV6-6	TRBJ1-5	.	CASSPQGQPQHF	TGTGCCAGCAGTCCCCAGGGTCAGCCCCAGCATTTT
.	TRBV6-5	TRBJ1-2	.	CASSYREGPLGYGYTF	TGTGCCAGCAGTTATCGGGAGGGGCCCTTGGGCTATGGCTACACCTTC